This passage covers 5 T cell receptor beta chains from one sample sequenced in a study of beta chain features in type 1 diabetes. Isolated RNA was reverse transcribed in full, so expressed TCRB transcripts were sequenced. The table came from immunoSEQ multiplex PCR; TCRdb's copy has only in-frame clones and leaves some out. The sample includes about 930,000 clones, 15% to 20% of them seen just once. The specimen was naive CD4+ T cells from blood. These receptors all come from a woman in her late teens or twenties in good health.

This clone turned up a few times. The chain employs TRBV15 and TRBJ2-1; 9 nucleotides line up with TRBD2. This CDR3 contains 15 residues. Germline lookup yields CDR1 LNHNV and CDR2 YYDKDF (reference sequence). V gave up 3 bases and J gave up 4 bases; unmatched junction bases: 4. This CDR3 is CATSSSGSGYNEQFF. The CDR3 coding sequence is TGTGCCACCAGCAGTAGCGGGAGTGGGTACAATGAGCAGTTCTTC.

The rearrangement links TRBV5-1 to TRBJ2-3; 7 bases are a match to TRBD2. The CDR3 covers 16 residues. The germline V gene encodes CDR1 SGHRS and CDR2 YFSETQ. Trimming at V came to 0 bases and at J to 6 bases, leaving 10 bases not matched to a gene. This CDR3 reads CASSLEAGAVSDTQYF. The CDR3 region has the DNA TGCGCCAGCAGCTTGGAGGCGGGAGCGGTCTCGGATACGCAGTATTTT.

The CDR3 here is CASKIGGAQVYEQYF. CDR3 coding DNA: TGTGCCAGCAAAATCGGTGGAGCGCAGGTTTACGAGCAGTACTTC. The chain joins TRBV28 to TRBJ2-7; D is ambiguous. Trimming pared 7 bases from V and 4 bases from J, leaving 20 bases between. CDR3 length: 15 amino acids. Germline CDR1 MDHEN, CDR2 SYDVKM.

This clone was detected a few times. The V gene is TRBV6-6, the J gene TRBJ1-2; tentatively, D is TRBD1 (6 bases). V was clipped by 0 bases and J by 1 base, with 9 bases between them. CDR3 length equals 15 residues. Germline V gene lookup returns CDR1 MNHNY and CDR2 SVGAGI (reference sequence). CDR3 coding DNA: TGTGCCAGCAGTTACTCGAAGGACAGTAACTATGGCTACACCTTC. Its translation: CASSYSKDSNYGYTF.

A few counts support this clone. This chain connects TRBV5-4 to TRBJ2-1; 10 positions match TRBD2. CDR1 and CDR2 from the germline V gene are SGHNT and YYREEE (reference sequence). V shed 0 bases, J shed 14 bases, and the junction held 14 bases outside the gene matches. The CDR3 is 16 residues long. CDR3 loop: CASSLVSVSSGSGEFF. CDR3 bases: TGTGCCAGCAGCTTGGTCTCGGTGTCTAGCGGGAGCGGGGAGTTCTTC.